Presented here are 16 T cell receptor beta chains from one specimen sequenced in a study of T cells in Graves' hyperthyroidism and ophthalmopathy. The investigators amplified TCR beta CDR3 regions from RNA transcripts. The study used the HTBI primer set for a first-round RT-PCR of the TCR CDR3. TCRdb re-derived calls from the multiplex PCR reads in MiXCR, one entry per CDR3 protein. The sample has 600,000 or so distinct CDR3 sequences; 14% are singletons. Sequencing used blood. These receptors all come from a woman aged 50 to 60 with Graves' ophthalmopathy.

This clonotype occurred many times. The V call is TRBV7-3, the J call TRBJ2-1, with TRBD1 identical over 9 bases. Germline V gives CDR1 SGHTA, CDR2 FQGTGA. The CDR3 is made up of 15 amino acids. V lost 2 bases, J lost 3 bases, and 2 bases stayed unmatched. For the CDR3, the DNA is TGTGCCAGCAGCTTATCGGGACAGGGCTACAATGAGCAGTTCTTC. This sequence encodes CASSLSGQGYNEQFF. Filled out from reference TRBV7-3 and TRBJ2-1, the complete variable domain reads GAGVSQTPSNKVTEKGKYVELRCDPISGHTALYWYRQSLGQGPEFLIYFQGTGAADDSGLPNDRFFAVRPEGSVSTLKIQRTERGDSAVYLCASSLSGQGYNEQFFGPGTRLTVL.

The CDR3, as DNA: TGTGCCACCAGCAGTTACGGGACAGAGACCACTGAAGCTTTCTTT. Its translation: CATSSYGTETTEAFF. The chain is built from TRBV15 and TRBJ1-1; the match to TRBD1 covers 7 bases. V was pared by 3 bases and J by 4 bases, with 8 bases of the junction left unmatched. The CDR3 contains 15 residues. Germline lookup yields CDR1 LNHNV and CDR2 YYDKDF (reference sequence).

This chain connects TRBV12-3 or TRBV12-4 to TRBJ1-6; 7 bases match TRBD1. V lost 5 bases, J lost 9 bases, and 7 bases stayed unmatched. The CDR3 is 14 residues long. DNA for the CDR3: TGTGCCAGCAGTATAACAGGGGTGGGTTCACCCCTCCACTTT. It is translated as CASSITGVGSPLHF.

In this sample, this clonotype turned up many times. The chain links TRBV30 to TRBJ2-1; TRBD2 matches 11 bases. Germline V gene data show CDR1 as GTSNPN and CDR2 as SVGIG (reference sequence). V was clipped by 2 bases and J by 8 bases; unmatched bases: 11. The CDR3 loop spans 16 amino acids. CDR3 sequence reads: CAWSFSSGRYGDEQFF. In DNA, the CDR3 is TGTGCCTGGAGTTTCTCTAGCGGGAGGTATGGCGATGAGCAGTTCTTC.

This clonotype was seen many times. At one boundary the junction diverges from the germline segment, which might be a read error. The chain has TRBV18 and TRBJ2-1; no clear D gene. The CDR3 is 15 amino acids. Germline CDR1 and CDR2: KGHSH and LQKENI. Here the CDR3 DNA reads TGTGCCAGCTCGCCACCTAGAGTCGGAGACAATGAGCAGTTCTTC. It specifies CASSPPRVGDNEQFF.

This clonotype was recorded many times. The chain recombines TRBV12-3 or TRBV12-4 with TRBJ2-7; 9 bases align to TRBD2. Trimming at V came to 2 bases and at J to 3 bases, leaving 5 bases not matched to a gene. This CDR3 has 15 amino acids. The CDR3, as DNA: TGTGCCAGCAGTTTACGGGGCGGGAGGGACTACGAGCAGTACTTC. Translation: CASSLRGGRDYEQYF.

V is TRBV20-1 and J is TRBJ2-2; D gene uncertain. The CDR3 is 15 residues long. The germline gives CDR1 DFQATT, CDR2 SNEGSKA (reference sequence). Trimming stripped 0 bases from V and 0 bases from J, with 8 bases between. CDR3 sequence (DNA): TGCAGTGCTAGAGATTTCCGCTCGAACACCGGGGAGCTGTTTTTT. Amino acids: CSARDFRSNTGELFF.

This chain uses TRBV29-1 with TRBJ2-2; D unresolved. Trimming shortened V by 3 bases and J by 0 bases, and 8 bases separated the two germline ends. The length of the CDR3 is 14 residues. CDR1 and CDR2 from the germline V gene are SQVTM and ANQGSEA. The CDR3, as DNA: TGCAGCGTTGATGTAGCTACGAACACCGGGGAGCTGTTTTTT. Its translation is CSVDVATNTGELFF.

This clonotype was seen a few times. The rearrangement joins TRBV27 to TRBJ2-3, with a tentative D call TRBD1 (6 bases). V lost 5 bases, J lost 4 bases, and 10 bases lay in between. Germline CDR1 MNHEY, CDR2 SMNVEV (reference sequence). This CDR3 has 13 residues. CDR3 sequence: CASSHREADTQYF. The CDR3 region has the DNA TGTGCCAGCAGTCACAGGGAAGCAGATACGCAGTATTTT.

Here the CDR3 DNA reads TGTGCCAGCAGTTTAATGGGGTGGGGGATTGAAGCTTTCTTT. Residues: CASSLMGWGIEAFF. The chain is built from TRBV28 and TRBJ1-1; maybe TRBD1 (5 bases). CDR1 and CDR2 from the germline V gene are MDHEN and SYDVKM. Trimming removed 2 bases from V and 7 bases from J, with 14 bases in between. This CDR3 has 14 amino acids.

This clonotype was seen a few times. The genes are TRBV6-1 and TRBJ2-3; possibly TRBD2 for D (5 bases). This CDR3 comprises 15 residues. Germline lookup yields CDR1 MNHNS and CDR2 SASEGT. V gave up 6 bases and J gave up 3 bases, with 16 bases separating them. The CDR3 is CASRLNSRGTDTQYF. The CDR3 DNA is TGTGCCAGCAGGTTGAACAGTCGGGGTACAGATACGCAGTATTTT.

Many counts were recorded for this clonotype. The chain recombines TRBV10-3 with TRBJ1-1, with unresolved D. The CDR3 totals 13 residues. In germline, CDR1 is ENHRY, CDR2 SYGVKD. The V end lost 2 bases, the J end lost 6 bases, and 10 bases lay between the germline ends. The CDR3 region is CAISELRFAEAFF. The CDR3 coding sequence is TGTGCCATCAGTGAGCTAAGGTTTGCTGAAGCTTTCTTT.

This clonotype appeared many times. J is TRBJ2-2 and V is TRBV28; 11 bases match TRBD1. V lost 4 bases to trimming and J lost 5 bases; unmatched junction nucleotides: 6. Germline values: CDR1 MDHEN, CDR2 SYDVKM. The CDR3 is 16 residues long. The CDR3 bases are TGTGCCAGCAGTTCCGGGACAGGGGGTGGTACCGGGGAGCTGTTTTTT. This sequence encodes CASSSGTGGGTGELFF.

The chain recombines TRBV19 with TRBJ1-1; a weak D match, TRBD1 (5 bases). The length of the CDR3 is 15 residues. Germline V gene sequence: CDR1 LNHDA, CDR2 SQIVND (reference sequence). V gave up 1 base and J gave up 5 bases, with 14 bases separating them. The CDR3: CASSIAAMRGTEAFF. The CDR3 nucleotides read TGTGCCAGTAGTATAGCAGCTATGAGGGGAACTGAAGCTTTCTTT.

This clonotype was recorded at least ten times. The rearrangement joins TRBV6-6 to TRBJ2-1; D call uncertain. The CDR3 is 15 residues long. Per the germline V gene, CDR1 is MNHNY and CDR2 is SVGAGI (reference sequence). Deletions cut 0 bases from V and 4 bases from J, with 10 bases between. CDR3 residues: CASSYSISVYNEQFF. The CDR3 coding sequence is TGTGCCAGCAGTTACTCTATTTCAGTATACAATGAGCAGTTCTTC.

This clonotype was found many times. V is TRBV28 and J is TRBJ2-7; D is perhaps TRBD1 (6 bases). Germline loops: CDR1 MDHEN, CDR2 SYDVKM. CDR3 length: 14 amino acids. V lost 5 bases and J lost 5, with 16 bases in between. CDR3 nucleotide sequence: TGTGCCAGCAGTACCCCCGACAGGAACCACGAGCAGTACTTC. Protein sequence: CASSTPDRNHEQYF.